A single T cell receptor (beta chain) is shown here with its context. Per the germline V gene, CDR1 is MNHEY and CDR2 is SMNVEV (reference sequence). This CDR3 spans 15 amino acids. Trimming removed 5 bases from V and 2 bases from J; junction bases left unmatched: 8. This entry comes from a study of T-cell reconstitution after alpha-beta-depleted transplantation in children. Researchers prepared the TCRbeta library using unique molecular identifiers, the study reports. TCRdb processed the PCR reads anew with MiXCR; each CDR3 protein has one entry. The sample contains about 900,000 distinct CDR3 sequences, about 29% of which appear only once.

This chain links TRBV27 with TRBJ2-7, with 8 bases fitting TRBD2. The TCR was taken from a boy younger than two who had a stem cell transplant for SCID, so the T cells may come from the graft donor. Material: PBMCs, mostly from graft donor cells, obtained 360 days after TCRalphabeta/CD19-depleted stem cell transplant. CDR3 protein: CASSIQRGPTYEQYF. CDR3 coding DNA: TGTGCCAGCAGTATCCAGCGGGGGCCTACCTACGAGCAGTACTTC.